This is a list of T cell receptor beta chains from one sample in a study of cytomegalovirus exposure and HLA in healthy donors. Profiled with immunoSEQ multiplex PCR; TCRdb holds only in-frame clones, not every one. The sample lists roughly 68,000 clones, about 72% occurring once. Sample: PBMCs. The receptors come from a man aged 35 to 55 in good health and CMV-seropositive. Both conserved end residues are part of each CDR3. Each record gives: CDR3 length, J gene, V gene, D gene, clone size, CDR3 protein, CDR3 DNA. A D gene is named only where the DNA matches it firmly. Not all rows give a size; the values are once, few, many and, for expanded clones, a class.

13 | TRBJ1-1 | TRBV7-2 | . | few | CASSWGANTEAFF | TGTGCCAGCAGCTGGGGAGCTAACACTGAAGCTTTCTTT
15 | TRBJ2-7 | TRBV28 | . | . | CASRTDGGASYEQYF | TGTGCCAGCAGAACCGACGGTGGAGCGTCCTACGAGCAGTACTTC
15 | TRBJ2-2 | TRBV15 | . | . | CATSRDRQPTGELFF | TGTGCCACCAGCAGAGACAGACAGCCCACCGGGGAGCTGTTTTTT
13 | TRBJ1-5 | TRBV27 | . | . | CASRRFSNQPQHF | TGTGCCAGCCGTCGGTTTAGCAATCAGCCCCAGCATTTT
12 | TRBJ1-2 | TRBV15 | . | few | CATSDSNYGYTF | TGTGCCACCTCGGACAGTAACTATGGCTACACCTTC
15 | TRBJ2-1 | TRBV10-1 | TRBD1 | once | CASSEGQGGRGGQFF | TGCGCCAGCAGTGAGGGACAGGGGGGTCGTGGCGGGCAGTTCTTC
12 | TRBJ2-7 | TRBV10-2 | . | . | CASSAPTGEQYF | TGCGCCAGCAGTGCCCCCACAGGCGAGCAGTACTTC
14 | TRBJ2-2 | TRBV10-2 | TRBD2 | . | CATLAGGLIGELFF | TGCGCCACACTAGCGGGGGGGCTAATCGGGGAGCTGTTTTTT
17 | TRBJ2-3 | TRBV6-1 | TRBD2 | . | CASSDPLTSGTKDTQYF | TGTGCCAGCAGTGATCCCCTTACTAGCGGCACGAAGGATACGCAGTATTTT
15 | TRBJ1-5 | TRBV5-8 | . | few | CASGDYGLPGQPQHF | TGTGCCAGCGGCGACTATGGTCTACCTGGTCAGCCCCAGCATTTT
10 | TRBJ1-3 | TRBV11-2 | . | few | CASSLDRPVF | TGTGCCAGCAGCTTAGACAGGCCCGTTTTT
13 | TRBJ2-5 | TRBV10-3 | TRBD1 | once | CAIGQGHWETQYF | TGTGCCATCGGACAGGGACATTGGGAGACCCAGTACTTC
15 | TRBJ2-5 | TRBV7-8 | . | . | CASSLTPDYQETQYF | TGTGCCAGCAGCTTAACCCCAGACTACCAAGAGACCCAGTACTTC
15 | TRBJ1-6 | TRBV4-2 | . | . | CASSQGTGDNSPLHF | TGTGCCAGCAGCCAAGGAACGGGGGATAATTCACCCCTCCACTTT
17 | TRBJ1-3 | TRBV13 | TRBD1 | few | CASSLAGGGAWGNTIYF | TGTGCCAGCAGCTTAGCTGGAGGGGGCGCATGGGGAAACACCATATATTTT
14 | TRBJ2-7 | TRBV7-2 | TRBD2 | . | CASSLGLASAEQYF | TGTGCCAGCAGCTTGGGACTAGCATCCGCCGAGCAGTACTTC
15 | TRBJ1-5 | TRBV7-8 | . | . | CASSRFRVVDQPQHF | TGTGCCAGCAGCCGCTTCAGGGTAGTAGACCAGCCCCAGCATTTT
14 | TRBJ1-6 | TRBV4-1 | . | . | CASSQGQVNSPLHF | TGCGCCAGCAGCCAAGGGCAGGTGAATTCACCCCTCCACTTT
13 | TRBJ2-7 | TRBV5-1 | TRBD1 | . | CASSLLTGVEQYF | TGCGCCAGCAGCTTGCTTACAGGGGTCGAGCAGTACTTC
16 | TRBJ1-1 | TRBV4-1 | TRBD1 | few | CASNPSWDRGNTEAFF | TGCGCCAGCAACCCTTCCTGGGACAGGGGGAACACTGAAGCTTTCTTT
17 | TRBJ1-5 | TRBV6-1 | . | . | CASSEVPGGILNQPQHF | TGTGCCAGCAGTGAAGTGCCCGGGGGGATCCTCAATCAGCCCCAGCATTTT
14 | TRBJ1-6 | TRBV6-4 | . | . | CASSDLGENSPLHF | TGTGCCAGCAGTGACTTAGGGGAAAATTCACCCCTCCACTTT
14 | TRBJ2-7 | TRBV5-6 | . | . | CASSQPGLSYEQYF | TGTGCCAGCAGCCAACCGGGACTGTCTTACGAGCAGTACTTC
14 | TRBJ1-1 | TRBV5-1 | . | . | CASSSGDTNTEAFF | TGCGCCAGCAGCTCCGGGGACACCAACACTGAAGCTTTCTTT
17 | TRBJ2-6 | TRBV27 | . | . | CASSLLEMRSGANVLTF | TGTGCCAGCAGTTTATTGGAGATGCGATCTGGGGCCAACGTCCTGACTTTC
14 | TRBJ1-5 | TRBV28 | . | few | CASGGQASNQPQHF | TGTGCCAGCGGGGGCCAGGCAAGCAATCAGCCCCAGCATTTT
16 | TRBJ1-2 | TRBV5-4 | . | few | CASSFVGWGRDYGYTF | TGTGCCAGCAGCTTCGTCGGTTGGGGGCGCGACTATGGCTACACCTTC
16 | TRBJ2-1 | TRBV5-4 | TRBD2 | . | CASSLGLAGEYNEQFF | TGTGCCAGCAGCTTGGGACTAGCGGGGGAGTACAATGAGCAGTTCTTC
15 | TRBJ1-4 | TRBV7-6 | . | once | CASSLFGGGNEKLFF | TGTGCCAGCAGCTTATTTGGGGGGGGTAATGAAAAACTGTTTTTT
16 | TRBJ2-1 | TRBV7-2 | TRBD2 | few | CATRPGGGRRNNEQFF | TGTGCCACCCGCCCCGGGGGGGGGCGTCGCAACAATGAGCAGTTCTTC